This T cell receptor beta chain came from a study of shared clonotypes between healthy human individuals. Background on the study: With ages of 18 to 49, the donors were a couple of women and three men. General study findings and limits: Rarefaction showed sorted-subset sequencing was incomplete despite large depth. Sample collection involved blood only; tissue repertoires are likely different. The small donor group covered limited genetic and exposure diversity.

The assay was immunoSEQ multiplex PCR, and TCRdb's table has in-frame clones only and misses some. The sample has some 2,000,000 clones, over 85% seen once; the top ten hold 0.1% to 0.15%. V gave up 5 bases and J gave up 4 bases, with 17 bases separating them. Germline CDR1 and CDR2: MNHEY and SVGAGI. The CDR3 totals 15 residues. Points on this clone: Its antigen remains unidentified.

The chain carries TRBV6-5 and TRBJ2-5; D is perhaps TRBD1 (6 bases). The receptor's source is a man aged 18 to 30 in good health. The sequencing input was naive CD4+ T cells sorted from blood. Subset indicated: CD45RA+ positively selected. The CDR3 loop is CASSGDRLQRETQYF. The CDR3 DNA sequence: TGTGCCAGCAGTGGAGACAGGCTCCAAAGAGAGACCCAGTACTTC.